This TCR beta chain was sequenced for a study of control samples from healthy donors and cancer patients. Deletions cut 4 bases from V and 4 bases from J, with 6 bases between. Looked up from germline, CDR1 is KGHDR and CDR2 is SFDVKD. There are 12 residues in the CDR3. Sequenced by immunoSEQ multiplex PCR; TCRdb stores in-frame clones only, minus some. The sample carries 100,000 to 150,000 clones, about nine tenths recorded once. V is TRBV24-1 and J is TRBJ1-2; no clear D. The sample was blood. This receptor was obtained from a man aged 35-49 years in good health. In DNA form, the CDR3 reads TGTGCCACCAGTGACCAATTCTATGGCTACACCTTC. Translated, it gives CATSDQFYGYTF.